This T cell receptor beta chain was recorded in a study of T-cell reconstitution after alpha-beta-depleted transplantation in children. The study, taken as a whole, reports: At the one-year point after transplant, T-cell counts and TCRbeta diversity were found to come mostly from T cells that had been newly produced. The study traced high day-60 TCRbeta diversity in some patients to surviving recipient T cells and thymic progenitors. Reportedly, only several hundred clones from non-depleted graft cells drove alpha-beta T-cell counts at about two months.

The germline CDR1 and CDR2 sequences are LNHNV and YYDKDF (reference sequence). Trimming cost V 4 bases and J 3 bases, with 13 bases left between them. This CDR3 region has 14 residues. Using unique molecular identifiers, the investigators prepared the TCRbeta library. TCRdb fed the PCR reads into MiXCR, producing one record per CDR3 protein. The repertoire holds roughly 670,000 distinct CDR3 sequences, approximately 14% seen once, with approximately 0.8% in the top ten. This clonotype came up many times. Its specificity is not known. The receptor's source is a girl aged 2 to 9 with congenital amegakaryocytic thrombocytopenia, due to receive a stem cell transplant. The genes are TRBV15 and TRBJ2-7, with D perhaps being TRBD1 or TRBD2 (5 bases each). Specimen: PBMCs, collected before TCRalphabeta/CD19-depleted stem cell transplant. The CDR3 nucleotides are TGTGCCACCAGCATAAACCGGGACCGCTACGAGCAGTACTTC. Translated, it gives CATSINRDRYEQYF. The full variable domain, completed using reference TRBV15 and TRBJ2-7, is DAMVIQNPRYQVTQFGKPVTLSCSQTLNHNVMYWYQQKSSQAPKLLFHYYDKDFNNEADTPDNFQSRRPNTSFCFLDIRSPGLGDTAMYLCATSINRDRYEQYFGPGTRLTVT.